This T cell receptor beta chain is from a study of cytomegalovirus exposure and HLA in healthy donors. Overall study context: Genetic ancestry analysis placed approximately 80% of the 300 to 500 donors that were genotyped in the Caucasian-associated cluster.

Primers: 60 Vbeta forward and 13 Jbeta reverse. Method: immunoSEQ multiplex PCR; TCRdb's copy keeps in-frame clones and lacks some. Among about 140,000 clones, about 80% were seen once, and the ten largest hold about 1.5%. For this clone: Its antigen is currently unknown.

Study-wide results and caveats: As a later analysis revealed, the rate of TCR association differed by HLA locus, with DRB1 most and HLA-C fewest. Most TCRs appeared rarely, but some public TCRs recurred in many donors.

The length of the CDR3 is 14 residues. The germline gives CDR1 MNHEY, CDR2 SVGAGI. Sample: PBMCs. This clonotype was sampled from a man aged 25 to 45 in good health and CMV-seropositive. This chain connects TRBV6-5 to TRBJ2-5; the D gene is possibly TRBD2 (5 bases). The J call may not be correct, given that the DNA end is closer to TRBJ2-7. DNA of the CDR3: TGTGCCAGCAGTTACTTAGGAGGAGGCTACGAGCAGTACTTC. Translated: CASSYLGGGYEQYF.